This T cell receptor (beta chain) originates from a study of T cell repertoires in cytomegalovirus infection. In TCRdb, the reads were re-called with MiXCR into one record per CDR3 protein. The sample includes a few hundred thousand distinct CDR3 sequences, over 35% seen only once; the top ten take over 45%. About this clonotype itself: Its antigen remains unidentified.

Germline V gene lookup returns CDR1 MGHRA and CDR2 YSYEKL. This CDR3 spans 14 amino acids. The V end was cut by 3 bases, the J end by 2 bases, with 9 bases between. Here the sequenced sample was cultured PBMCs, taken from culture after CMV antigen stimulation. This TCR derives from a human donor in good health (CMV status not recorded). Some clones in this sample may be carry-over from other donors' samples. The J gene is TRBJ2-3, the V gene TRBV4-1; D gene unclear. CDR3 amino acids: CASSQGVYTDTQYF. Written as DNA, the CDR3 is TGCGCCAGCAGCCAGGGCGTGTACACAGATACGCAGTATTTT.